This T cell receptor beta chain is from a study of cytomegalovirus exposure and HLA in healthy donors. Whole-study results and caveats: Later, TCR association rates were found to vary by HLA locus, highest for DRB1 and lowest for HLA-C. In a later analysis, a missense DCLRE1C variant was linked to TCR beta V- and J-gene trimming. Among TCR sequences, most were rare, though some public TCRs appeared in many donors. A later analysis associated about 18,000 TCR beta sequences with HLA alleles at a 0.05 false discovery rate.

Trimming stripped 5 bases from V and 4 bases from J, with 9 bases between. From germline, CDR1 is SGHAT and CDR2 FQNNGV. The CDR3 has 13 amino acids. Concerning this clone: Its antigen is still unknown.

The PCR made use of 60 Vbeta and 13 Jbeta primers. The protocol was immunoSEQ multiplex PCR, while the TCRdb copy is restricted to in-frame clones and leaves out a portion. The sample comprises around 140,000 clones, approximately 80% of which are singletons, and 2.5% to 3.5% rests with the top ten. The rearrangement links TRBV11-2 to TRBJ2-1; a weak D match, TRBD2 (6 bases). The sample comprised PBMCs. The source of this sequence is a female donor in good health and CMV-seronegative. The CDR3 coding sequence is TGTGCCAGCAGCGTAGGGACTTACAATGAGCAGTTCTTC. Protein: CASSVGTYNEQFF. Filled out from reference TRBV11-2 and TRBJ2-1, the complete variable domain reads EAGVAQSPRYKIIEKRQSVAFWCNPISGHATLYWYQQILGQGPKLLIQFQNNGVVDDSQLPKDRFSAERLKGVDSTLKIQPAKLEDSAVYLCASSVGTYNEQFFGPGTRLTVL.